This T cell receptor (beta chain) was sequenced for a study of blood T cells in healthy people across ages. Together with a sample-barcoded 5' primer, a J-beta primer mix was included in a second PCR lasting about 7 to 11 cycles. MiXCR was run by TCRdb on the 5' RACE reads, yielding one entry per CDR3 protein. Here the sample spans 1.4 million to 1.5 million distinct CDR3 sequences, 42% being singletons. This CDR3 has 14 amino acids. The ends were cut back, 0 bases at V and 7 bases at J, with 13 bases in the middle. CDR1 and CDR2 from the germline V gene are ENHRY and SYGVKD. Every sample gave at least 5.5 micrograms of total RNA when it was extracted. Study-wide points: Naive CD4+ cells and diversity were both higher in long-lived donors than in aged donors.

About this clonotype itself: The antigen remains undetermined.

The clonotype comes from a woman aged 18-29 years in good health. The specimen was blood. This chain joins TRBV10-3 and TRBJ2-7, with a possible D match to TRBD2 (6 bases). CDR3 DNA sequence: TGTGCCATCAGTGAGTCGGCTGGGGGGAATGAGCAGTACTTC. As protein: CAISESAGGNEQYF.